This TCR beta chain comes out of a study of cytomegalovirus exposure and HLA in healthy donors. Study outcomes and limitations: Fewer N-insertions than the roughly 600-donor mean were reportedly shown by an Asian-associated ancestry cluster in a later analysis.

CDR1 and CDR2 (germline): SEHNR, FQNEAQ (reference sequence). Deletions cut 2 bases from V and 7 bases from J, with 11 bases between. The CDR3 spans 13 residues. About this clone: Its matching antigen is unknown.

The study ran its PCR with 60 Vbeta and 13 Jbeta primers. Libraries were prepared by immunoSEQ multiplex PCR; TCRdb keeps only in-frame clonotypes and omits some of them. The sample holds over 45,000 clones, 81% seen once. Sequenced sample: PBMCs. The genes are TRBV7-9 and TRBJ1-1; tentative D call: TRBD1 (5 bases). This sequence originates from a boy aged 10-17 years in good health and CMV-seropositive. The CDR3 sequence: CASSLRGTLEAFF. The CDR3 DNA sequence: TGTGCCAGCAGCTTACGGGGGACCCTTGAAGCTTTCTTT.